The clone carrying this T cell receptor beta chain was seen repeatedly, ten times or more. The sample originates from a study of identical twins. Addition of a universal primer site occurred through template switching, and cDNA carried unique molecular identifiers. From the 5' RACE reads, TCRdb called clonotypes with MiXCR, one entry per CDR3 protein. This table holds some 300,000 distinct CDR3 sequences, roughly an eighth found once. CDR3 length: 16 residues. The V and J ends lost 4 bases and 1 base, in that order; junction bases with no gene match: 4. Germline lookup yields CDR1 MRHNA and CDR2 SNTAGT. Another study also made use of these data, one on yellow fever vaccine responses in identical twins.

The V and J genes are TRBV6-4 and TRBJ2-3, with 11 bases identical to TRBD2. Sequenced material: CD8+ T cells sorted from blood. The TCR was taken from a woman aged 18 to 35 in good health. The CDR3 loop reads CASSASLAGGTDTQYF. CDR3 nucleotides: TGTGCCAGCAGTGCCTCACTAGCGGGGGGCACAGATACGCAGTATTTT.